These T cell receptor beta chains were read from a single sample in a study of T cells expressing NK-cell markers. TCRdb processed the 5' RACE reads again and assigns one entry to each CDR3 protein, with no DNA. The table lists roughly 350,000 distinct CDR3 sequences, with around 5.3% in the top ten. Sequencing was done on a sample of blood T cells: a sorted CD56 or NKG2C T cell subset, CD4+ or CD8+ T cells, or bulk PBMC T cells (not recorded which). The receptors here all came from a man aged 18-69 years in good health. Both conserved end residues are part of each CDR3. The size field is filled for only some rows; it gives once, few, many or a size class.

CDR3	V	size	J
CASGLVQPGRIPYEQYF	TRBV12-5	.	TRBJ2-7
CATSRGQANYGYTF	TRBV6-1	.	TRBJ1-2
CASTLWALPIRFF	TRBV6-1	.	TRBJ2-1
CASSAQVHWGQYF	TRBV12-3/TRBV12-4	.	TRBJ2-7
CASTTHSPGYGYTF	TRBV12-3/TRBV12-4	.	TRBJ1-2
CASSTPGYEAFF	TRBV28	.	TRBJ1-1
CSAPPDRAGGYTF	TRBV20-1	.	TRBJ1-2
CASTTSARSLAYTF	TRBV3-1	.	TRBJ1-2
CASSSLAGGNSYNEQFF	TRBV18	.	TRBJ2-1
CASSPLRGTDTQYF	TRBV18	.	TRBJ2-3
CASSSGQVVSEQFF	TRBV28	.	TRBJ2-1
CASSPRTGHGYTF	TRBV19	.	TRBJ1-2
CASSPDGFNQPQHF	TRBV12-3/TRBV12-4	.	TRBJ1-5
CSARDVTLAREQFF	TRBV20-1	.	TRBJ2-1
CASSRTGRETQYF	TRBV9	.	TRBJ2-5
CASQRGGSGEKYEQYF	TRBV6-1	.	TRBJ2-7
CASREGQGGGKSNQPQHF	TRBV2	.	TRBJ1-5
CASSEGGTGELFF	TRBV5-1	.	TRBJ2-2
CATSDPNAPAREQETQYF	TRBV24-1	.	TRBJ2-5
CASSSTGQGPGYTF	TRBV6-5	.	TRBJ1-2
CSVPNDRSEGYTF	TRBV29-1	.	TRBJ1-2
CASSTLPQQETQYF	TRBV12-3/TRBV12-4	.	TRBJ2-5
CASSLGGPAYEQYF	TRBV7-8	.	TRBJ2-7
CASRRDRLDYNEQFF	TRBV6-1	.	TRBJ2-1
CSVLRVLGDTEAFF	TRBV29-1	.	TRBJ1-1
CASSLFRGHGYEQYF	TRBV28	.	TRBJ2-7
CASASSPANTGELFF	TRBV6-1	.	TRBJ2-2
CASSLDSTGGLSYNEQFF	TRBV13	.	TRBJ2-1
CASSPYRGLFNEKLFF	TRBV14	.	TRBJ1-4
CASTWDRGVGTEAFF	TRBV6-1	.	TRBJ1-1
CASRTGTRVKLFF	TRBV28	.	TRBJ1-4
CASSSAGTKDTQYF	TRBV12-3/TRBV12-4	.	TRBJ2-3
CASRTAYEQYF	TRBV6-5	.	TRBJ2-7
CASSQSTANEKLFF	TRBV3-1	.	TRBJ1-4
CASSQEQSGNTIYF	TRBV14	.	TRBJ1-3
CSARPGAADTQYF	TRBV20-1	.	TRBJ2-3
CASSLKGQGIEKLFF	TRBV7-9	.	TRBJ1-4
CASSVVQGPGTEAFF	TRBV9	.	TRBJ1-1
CASSEDGWKGYDYTF	TRBV6-1	.	TRBJ1-2
CASSYWSDEQFF	TRBV6-6	.	TRBJ2-1
CSVDRGNGEYF	TRBV29-1	.	TRBJ2-7
CASSFGLGASGNTIYF	TRBV7-9	medium-sized	TRBJ1-3
CASNPWGDTNEQFF	TRBV5-1	.	TRBJ2-1
CASSLATTISYEQYF	TRBV5-1	.	TRBJ2-7
CASSPSLRETQYF	TRBV7-2	.	TRBJ2-5
CAWSPTPETQYF	TRBV30	.	TRBJ2-5
CASSLGGAGGMSSYEQYF	TRBV12-3/TRBV12-4	.	TRBJ2-7
CASSIDGQKVYGYTF	TRBV19	.	TRBJ1-2
CASRSRGGAHPTQYF	TRBV7-2	.	TRBJ2-3
CASSQDTPQGGAFF	TRBV14	.	TRBJ1-1
CASSFSQLKNTEAFF	TRBV7-2	.	TRBJ1-1
CASSEQRLAGGVTDTQYF	TRBV6-1	.	TRBJ2-3
CASTSAQVLYEKLFF	TRBV28	.	TRBJ1-4